This is a list of T cell receptor beta chains from one sample in a study of persistence of HIV-infected CD4 T cells. Their cognate antigens are unknown. Sequencing used immunoSEQ multiplex PCR; TCRdb keeps in-frame clones, though not all of them. The sample records about 20,000 clones, around three quarters being singletons. The source was CD4+ T cells sorted from PBMCs after approximately 18-hour stimulation, collected from a patient who received antiretroviral therapy. The receptors were gathered from an adult man with HIV who was CMV-seropositive. Each CDR3 is given with its conserved first and last residue. The D gene is left open where the match is weak. Clone size appears in some rows only: once, few, many, or a class for an expanded clone.

TRBV28,TRBJ2-7,TRBD2,.,TGTGCCAGCAGTCGTAGCGGGGGCCGGGGGTACTTC,CASSRSGGRGYF
TRBV18,TRBJ2-7,.,.,TGTGCCAGCTCACTCACAGGTGCCTACGAGCAGTACTTC,CASSLTGAYEQYF
TRBV5-1,TRBJ2-7,.,.,TGCGCCAGCAAGGAAGAGACAGGTCCCTACGAGCAGTACTTC,CASKEETGPYEQYF
TRBV9,TRBJ1-6,TRBD1,.,TGTGCCAGCAGGGGGACAGGGGAATCACCCCTCCACTTT,CASRGTGESPLHF
TRBV6-5,TRBJ2-2,.,.,TGTGCCAGCAGTTTCAGAGACACCTTCACCGGGGAGCTGTTTTTT,CASSFRDTFTGELFF
TRBV7-9,TRBJ2-2,.,few,TGTGCCAGCAGCTTAGTTGGCGGAGAGTTGGGCGGGGAGCTGTTTTTT,CASSLVGGELGGELFF
TRBV9,TRBJ1-2,TRBD1,.,TGTGCCAGCAGCGTAGACAGGGGAAGCGGCTACACCTTC,CASSVDRGSGYTF
TRBV4-1,TRBJ2-1,.,.,TGCGCCAGCAGCCGAGGCGGCAGAGACAATGAGCAGTTCTTC,CASSRGGRDNEQFF
TRBV10-3,TRBJ1-3,.,.,TGTGCCATCAGTGACTTCGGGGGAACTGGAAACACCATATATTTT,CAISDFGGTGNTIYF
TRBV7-9,TRBJ2-4,.,.,TGTGCCAGCAGCTTTAGGGACGACGGCCTCAAAAACATTCAGTACTTC,CASSFRDDGLKNIQYF
TRBV6-2/TRBV6-3,TRBJ1-5,TRBD1,.,TGTGCCAGCACCCCCGGAGGGGGCCATAAGCCCCAGCATTTT,CASTPGGGHKPQHF
TRBV6-2/TRBV6-3,TRBJ2-7,.,.,TGTGCCAGCAGTTACAGCAAGACCTACGAGCAGTACTTC,CASSYSKTYEQYF
TRBV14,TRBJ1-1,TRBD1,.,TGTGCCAGCAGTCGACTGACAGGGGTCGAATCTGAAGCTTTCTTT,CASSRLTGVESEAFF
TRBV2,TRBJ1-5,TRBD1,.,TGTGCCAGCAGTCCCCAGGACAGGGGAGACAATCAGCCCCAGCATTTT,CASSPQDRGDNQPQHF
TRBV2,TRBJ1-3,.,.,TGTGCCAGCAGTTACTCGACTGCAAACACCATATATTTT,CASSYSTANTIYF
TRBV7-9,TRBJ2-2,.,few,TGTGCCAGCAGAAGGGACTCCGCGAACACCGGGGAGCTGTTTTTT,CASRRDSANTGELFF
TRBV3-1/TRBV3-2,TRBJ1-6,.,.,TGTGCCAGCAGCCAAGTATTCAGGGGAAACTCACCCCTCCACTTT,CASSQVFRGNSPLHF
TRBV7-3,TRBJ2-2,TRBD2,once,TGTGCCAGCAGCTCCATCCCCGGACTAGCGACCGGGGAGCTGTTTTTT,CASSSIPGLATGELFF
TRBV6-5,TRBJ1-1,.,.,TGTGCCAGCAGTTACCTTGGGGGGGCAGATACTGAAGCTTTCTTT,CASSYLGGADTEAFF
TRBV12-3/TRBV12-4,TRBJ2-2,.,.,TGTGCCAGCAGATACAGGGAGGCCGGGGAGCTGTTTTTT,CASRYREAGELFF
TRBV18,TRBJ1-5,.,few,TGTGCCAGCTCACCAGGAGGGGACGGGTACAGCAATCAGCCCCAGCATTTT,CASSPGGDGYSNQPQHF
TRBV28,TRBJ1-5,TRBD1,.,TGTGCCAGCACTCCTGACTCCGGGACAGGGGGCGTTAGAGGCAATCAGCCCCAGCATTTT,CASTPDSGTGGVRGNQPQHF
TRBV4-2,TRBJ2-3,.,.,TGTGCCAGCAGCCAAGGGGGAAGCGGCACAGATACGCAGTATTTT,CASSQGGSGTDTQYF
TRBV19,TRBJ1-5,.,.,TGTGCCAGTAGTATGATGGGGGGGGATCAGCCCCAGCATTTT,CASSMMGGDQPQHF
TRBV28,TRBJ2-7,.,.,TGTGCCAGCAGCCGCGTGGGCCTTAGCTCCTACGAGCAGTACTTC,CASSRVGLSSYEQYF
TRBV6-5,TRBJ1-1,TRBD1,.,TGTGCCATTCAACGGACAGGCACGGGTGAAGCTTTCTTT,CAIQRTGTGEAFF